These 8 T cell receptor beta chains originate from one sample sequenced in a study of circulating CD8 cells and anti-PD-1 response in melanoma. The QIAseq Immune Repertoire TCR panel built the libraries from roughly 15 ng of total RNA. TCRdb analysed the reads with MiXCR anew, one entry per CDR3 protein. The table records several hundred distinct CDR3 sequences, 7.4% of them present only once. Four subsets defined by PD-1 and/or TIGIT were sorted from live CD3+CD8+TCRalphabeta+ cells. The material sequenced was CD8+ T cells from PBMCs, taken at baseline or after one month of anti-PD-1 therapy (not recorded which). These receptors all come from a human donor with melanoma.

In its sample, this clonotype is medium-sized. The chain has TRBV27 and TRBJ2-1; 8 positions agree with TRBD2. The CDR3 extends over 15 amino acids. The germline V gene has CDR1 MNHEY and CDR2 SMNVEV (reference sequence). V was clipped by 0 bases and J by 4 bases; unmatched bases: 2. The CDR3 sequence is CASSLSQRGYNEQFF. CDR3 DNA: TGTGCCAGCAGTTTATCCCAGCGGGGGTACAATGAGCAGTTCTTC.

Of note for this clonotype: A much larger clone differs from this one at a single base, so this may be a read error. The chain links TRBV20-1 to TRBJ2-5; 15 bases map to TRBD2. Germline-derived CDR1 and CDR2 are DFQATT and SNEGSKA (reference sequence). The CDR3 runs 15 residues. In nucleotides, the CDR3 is TGCAGTGCTGCCCGGACTAGCGGGGGGGCAGAGGCCCAGTACTTC. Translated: CSAARTSGGAEAQYF.

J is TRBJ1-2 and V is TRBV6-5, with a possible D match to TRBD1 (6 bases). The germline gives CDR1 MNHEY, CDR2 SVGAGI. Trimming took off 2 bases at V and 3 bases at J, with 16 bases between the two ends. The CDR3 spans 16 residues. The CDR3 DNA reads TGTGCCAGCAGTTACGGTTCCCAAGGGGGTGACTATGGCTACACCTTC. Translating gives CASSYGSQGGDYGYTF.

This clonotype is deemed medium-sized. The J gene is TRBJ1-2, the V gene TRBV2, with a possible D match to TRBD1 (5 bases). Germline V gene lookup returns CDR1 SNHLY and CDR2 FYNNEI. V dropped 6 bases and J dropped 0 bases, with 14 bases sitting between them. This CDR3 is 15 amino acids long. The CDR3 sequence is CASRVRGPTNYGYTF. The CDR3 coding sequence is TGTGCCAGCAGAGTAAGGGGACCTACTAACTATGGCTACACCTTC.

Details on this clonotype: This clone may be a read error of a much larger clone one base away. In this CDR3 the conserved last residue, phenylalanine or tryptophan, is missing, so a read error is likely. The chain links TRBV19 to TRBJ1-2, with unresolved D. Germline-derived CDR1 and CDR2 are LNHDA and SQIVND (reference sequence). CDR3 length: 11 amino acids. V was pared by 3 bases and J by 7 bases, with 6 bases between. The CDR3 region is CASSIRRGYTS. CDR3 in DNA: TGTGCCAGTAGTATCCGTCGTGGCTACACCTCC.

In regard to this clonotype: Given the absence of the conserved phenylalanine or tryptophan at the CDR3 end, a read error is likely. The DNA for the CDR3 is TGTGCCAGCAGTTTTGCTCCCGCCGAAAATCAGCCCCAGCATCTT. Protein: CASSFAPAENQPQHL. The chain joins TRBV28 to TRBJ1-5; D call uncertain. This CDR3 spans 15 amino acids. V gave up 3 bases and J gave up 4 bases, with 13 bases separating them. CDR1 and CDR2 from the germline V gene are MDHEN and SYDVKM.

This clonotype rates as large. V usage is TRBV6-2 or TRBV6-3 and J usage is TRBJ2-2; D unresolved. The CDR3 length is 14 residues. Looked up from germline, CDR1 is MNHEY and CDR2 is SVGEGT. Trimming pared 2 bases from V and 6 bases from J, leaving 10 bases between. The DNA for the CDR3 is TGTGCCAGCAGTTACCTGCCGGCAGCCGGGGAGCTGTTTTTT. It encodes CASSYLPAAGELFF.

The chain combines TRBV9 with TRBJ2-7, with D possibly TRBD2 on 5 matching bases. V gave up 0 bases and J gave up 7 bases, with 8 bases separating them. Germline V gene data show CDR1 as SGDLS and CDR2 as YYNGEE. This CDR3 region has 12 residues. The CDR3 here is CASSVGEREQYF. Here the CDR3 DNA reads TGTGCCAGCAGCGTAGGGGAGCGTGAGCAGTACTTC.